The next 31 T cell receptor beta chains were all read from a single sample in a study of T cell repertoires in cytomegalovirus infection (dated by TCRdb to between 2018 and 2020). For sequencing, an Illumina HiSeq 1500 was employed. The raw public reads went through TCRdb reprocessing: fastp at Q25, MiXCR clone calling, in-frame beta chains kept. Each CDR3 protein appears once, grouped with its most common genes and DNA. In this sample the table shows 700,000 to 950,000 distinct CDR3 sequences, around a third of which occur a single time. The ten largest clonotypes hold 12% of the sample. These TCRs' antigens remain unknown. What the treatment or condition label conveys for this sample: in vitro stimulation with specific CMV peptide epitopes to enrich CMV-specific T cells. Sequenced here: cultured CD8+ T cells from PBMCs, sampled from culture after CMV antigen stimulation. The receptors here all came from a human donor in good health (CMV status not recorded). Some clones in this sample may be carry-over from other donors' samples.

This clonotype was detected many times. The genes are TRBV7-6 and TRBJ2-1; D might be TRBD1 or TRBD2, each matching 6 bases. The length of the CDR3 is 18 residues. Trimming took 0 bases from V and 0 from J, leaving 15 bases between them. Germline V gene data show CDR1 as SGHVS and CDR2 as FNYEAQ. Here the CDR3 DNA reads TGTGCCAGCAGCTTAGCCGGGGGACATCTAAGCTCCTACAATGAGCAGTTCTTC. It specifies CASSLAGGHLSSYNEQFF. The full variable domain, its missing parts supplied by reference TRBV7-6 and TRBJ2-1, is GAGVSQSPRYKVTKRGQDVALRCDPISGHVSLYWYRQALGQGPEFLTYFNYEAQQDKSGLPNDRFSAERPEGSISTLTIQRTEQRDSAMYRCASSLAGGHLSSYNEQFFGPGTRLTVL.

V gene TRBV15 combines with J gene TRBJ2-7; D is uncertain. This CDR3 comprises 15 residues. Trimming stripped 0 bases from V and 3 bases from J, with 12 bases between. Germline loops: CDR1 LNHNV, CDR2 YYDKDF (reference sequence). The CDR3 protein is CATSRDRGSSYEQYV. CDR3 DNA sequence: TGTGCCACCAGCAGAGATAGAGGCAGCAGCTACGAGCAGTACGTC.

This clonotype has ten or more counts. V gene TRBV5-6 combines with J gene TRBJ2-7; D not resolved. Trimming cost V 2 bases and J 0 bases, with 6 bases left between them. This CDR3 region has 13 residues. Per germline, CDR1 SGHDT and CDR2 YYEEEE. CDR3 amino acids: CASSLRSSYEQYV. CDR3 sequence (DNA): TGTGCCAGCAGCTTACGCAGCTCCTACGAGCAGTACGTC.

This clonotype was recorded a few times. The chain has TRBV6-1 and TRBJ2-3, with 8 bases matching TRBD2. The V segment lost 2 bases and the J segment 5 bases; nucleotides outside the gene matches: 6. Germline CDR1 is MNHNS and CDR2 is SASEGT. This CDR3 region has 15 residues. In DNA, the CDR3 is TGTGCCAGCAGTGAATGGAACGGGGGGGGAGATACGCAGTATTTT. Its translation: CASSEWNGGGDTQYF.

This clonotype was counted ten times or more. The V gene is TRBV7-6, the J gene TRBJ2-7; D might be TRBD2 (6 bases). Trimming left V 5 bases short and J 5 bases short, with 10 bases between. CDR3 length: 12 amino acids. CDR1 is SGHVS and CDR2 is FNYEAQ in the germline V gene. Here the CDR3 reads CASSPWGDEQYF. CDR3 coding DNA: TGTGCCAGCAGCCCCTGGGGGGACGAGCAGTACTTC.

This clonotype occurred a few times. The chain carries TRBV4-1 and TRBJ2-1; 7 positions agree with TRBD1. This CDR3 spans 16 amino acids. Germline CDR1 reads MGHRA; CDR2 reads YSYEKL. With V trimmed by 3 bases and J by 4 bases, 9 bases remained unmatched. The CDR3 sequence is CASSQLGQADYNEQFF. Here the CDR3 DNA reads TGCGCCAGCAGCCAGCTTGGACAGGCCGATTACAATGAGCAGTTCTTC.

This chain links TRBV7-6 with TRBJ2-3; TRBD2 might be the D (6 bases). The germline V gene has CDR1 SGHVS and CDR2 FNYEAQ. V lost 4 bases and J lost 1, with 15 bases in between. The CDR3 spans 16 residues. The CDR3: CASSSPSQRGTDTQYF. In nucleotides, the CDR3 is TGTGCCAGCAGCTCGCCGTCCCAGCGGGGCACAGATACGCAGTATTTT.

The CDR3 bases are TGTGCCAGCAGCCCAAGGTTAGGCATGGACACCGGGGAGCTGTTTTTT. Its translation: CASSPRLGMDTGELFF. The rearrangement links TRBV9 to TRBJ2-2; D call uncertain. The CDR3 runs 16 residues. Looked up from germline, CDR1 is SGDLS and CDR2 is YYNGEE. Trimming pared 4 bases from V and 3 bases from J, leaving 16 bases between.

Details on this clonotype: Since a much larger clone is just one base distant, this may be a read error. CDR3 residues: CASNEEERGYQETQYF. The CDR3 bases are TGTGCCAGCAATGAAGAGGAAAGGGGGTACCAAGAGACCCAGTACTTC. The chain joins TRBV6-1 to TRBJ2-5, with D possibly matching TRBD1 (6 bases). The germline CDR1 and CDR2 sequences are MNHNS and SASEGT. This CDR3 contains 16 residues.

This clonotype was seen at least ten times. The chain has TRBV7-2 and TRBJ1-6; D unclear. From germline, CDR1 is SGHTA and CDR2 FQGNSA. V lost 1 base, J lost 4 bases, and 8 bases lay in between. This CDR3 region has 15 residues. The CDR3 DNA reads TGTGCCAGCAGCTTAGAAAGGTCTTATAATTCACCCCTCCACTTT. It codes for CASSLERSYNSPLHF. Using reference TRBV7-2 and TRBJ1-6 for the parts outside the CDR3, the full variable domain is GAGVSQSPSNKVTEKGKDVELRCDPISGHTALYWYRQSLGQGLEFLIYFQGNSAPDKSGLPSDRFSAERTGGSVSTLTIQRTQQEDSAVYLCASSLERSYNSPLHFGNGTRLTVT.

This clonotype was counted a single time. A much larger clonotype is one base distant, so this may be a read error. This rearrangement joins TRBV7-6 to TRBJ2-2; D may be TRBD1 or TRBD2 (6 bases each). This CDR3 comprises 14 residues. Germline V gene data show CDR1 as SGHVS and CDR2 as FNYEAQ. V lost 5 bases and J 6 bases, leaving 13 bases between the germline ends. The CDR3 DNA reads as TGTGCCAGCAGCCTTTCGGGGGCCCCCGGGGAGCTGTTTTTT. Amino acid sequence: CASSLSGAPGELFF.

This clonotype has at least ten counts. In DNA, the CDR3 is TGTGCCAGCAGCCAACCGGGACTCGCCTACGAGCAGTACTTC. It encodes CASSQPGLAYEQYF. The J gene is TRBJ2-7, the V gene TRBV7-2; tentatively, D is TRBD2 (6 bases). Trimming removed 5 bases at V and 2 bases at J, with 13 bases between. Germline CDR1 is SGHTA and CDR2 is FQGNSA. The CDR3 is made up of 14 amino acids.

The chain joins TRBV19 to TRBJ2-5; 7 positions agree with TRBD2. Germline trimming cut 4 bases from V and 4 bases from J; bases unmatched to any gene: 6. Germline assignment: CDR1 LNHDA and CDR2 SQIVND (reference sequence). The CDR3 contains 14 residues. The CDR3 reads CASSTRGGRETQYF. CDR3 nucleotides: TGTGCCAGTAGTACCCGGGGCGGGAGAGAGACCCAGTACTTC.

There are a few counts of this clonotype. This chain links TRBV11-2 with TRBJ2-1; the match to TRBD2 covers 14 bases. From germline, CDR1 is SGHAT and CDR2 FQNNGV. The CDR3 consists of 16 residues. The V gene end was trimmed by 4 bases and the J gene end by 12 bases; junction bases not matched to a gene: 11. DNA of the CDR3: TGTGCCAGCAGCTCTCAGACTAGCGGGGGGGCCTTTGGGCAGTTCTTC. This gives the protein CASSSQTSGGAFGQFF.

The gene calls are TRBV4-3 and TRBJ2-3; D might be TRBD2 (6 bases). V dropped 4 bases and J dropped 3 bases, with 17 bases sitting between them. Looked up from germline, CDR1 is LGHNA and CDR2 is YSLEER. The CDR3 has 16 amino acids. CDR3 bases: TGCGCCAGCAGCCCTTCCTGGGGGGAATTAACAGATACGCAGTATTTT. This encodes CASSPSWGELTDTQYF.

The sample holds many counts of this clonotype. The chain employs TRBV7-8 and TRBJ2-2, with D perhaps being TRBD1 or TRBD2 (5 bases each). The CDR3 is 15 residues long. Between the trimmed V and J ends, which lost 5 bases and 6 bases, there was a span of 16 bases. Germline CDR1 and CDR2: SGHVS and FQNEAQ. The CDR3 bases are TGTGCCAGCAGCACCGGGACCTACGGGCCCGGGGAGCTGTTTTTT. It specifies CASSTGTYGPGELFF.

CDR3 in DNA: TGTGCCAGCAGCGACTACGGACAGGGGCTATCAACAGGGTACAATGAGCAGTTCTTC. Translation gives CASSDYGQGLSTGYNEQFF. V is TRBV7-3 and J is TRBJ2-1; 9 nucleotides align to TRBD1. Germline CDR1 and CDR2: SGHTA and FQGTGA. The CDR3 covers 19 residues. After removal of 5 bases from V and 4 bases from J, the junction contained 18 bases not matched to a gene.

This clonotype has only a few counts. The chain has TRBV19 and TRBJ2-3; 9 bases are shared with TRBD1. From germline, CDR1 is LNHDA and CDR2 SQIVND (reference sequence). This CDR3 has 15 residues. The ends lost 6 bases at V and 4 bases at J; junction bases unmatched: 8. The CDR3 nucleotides are TGTGCCAGTAGCCTCCGGGACAGGGCGGCAGATACGCAGTATTTT. Protein: CASSLRDRAADTQYF.

This chain connects TRBV6-1 to TRBJ2-5; 7 nucleotides agree with TRBD2. The CDR3 runs to 14 residues. The germline V gene has CDR1 MNHNS and CDR2 SASEGT. Unmatched junction bases numbered 6, after V lost 2 bases and J lost 6 bases. CDR3 in amino acids: CASSEYGGDQTQYF. In nucleotides, the CDR3 is TGTGCCAGCAGTGAATATGGGGGGGACCAGACCCAGTACTTC.

This clonotype was counted between two and nine times. The gene calls are TRBV6-2 or TRBV6-3 and TRBJ2-7; the match to TRBD1 covers 7 bases. The J segment lost 2 bases and the V segment lost 4 bases, leaving 14 bases of the junction unmatched. The CDR3 is 17 amino acids. Germline CDR1 and CDR2: MNHEY and SVGEGT. CDR3 protein: CASSWSLLGQTTYEQYF. The CDR3 bases are TGTGCCAGCAGTTGGTCCCTCCTGGGACAGACCACCTACGAGCAGTACTTC.

This clonotype has more than one count but fewer than ten. The chain couples TRBV25-1 to TRBJ1-4, with D unresolved. Trimming cost V 3 bases and J 1 base, with 3 bases left between them. Germline V lookup: CDR1 MGHDK, CDR2 SYGVNS. CDR3 length: 13 amino acids. The CDR3 DNA sequence: TGTGCCAGCAGTGATGTAACTAATGAAAAACTGTTTTTT. Its protein is CASSDVTNEKLFF.

The chain employs TRBV7-4 and TRBJ2-7; 9 bases match TRBD1. The CDR3 extends over 15 amino acids. The junction had 9 bases not matched to a gene; V was cut back by 7 bases and J by 2 bases. The germline V gene has CDR1 SGHVT and CDR2 SQSDAQ. CDR3 in DNA: TGTGCCAGCAACAACCTGGGACAGGGTCCCTACGAGCAGTACTTC. Residues: CASNNLGQGPYEQYF.

The V call is TRBV7-4, the J call TRBJ1-6; D might be TRBD1 (5 bases). Germline CDR1 is SGHVT and CDR2 is SQSDAQ. V was clipped by 5 bases and J by 1 base, with 12 bases between them. The CDR3 is made up of 16 amino acids. CDR3 nucleotides: TGTGCCAGCAGCCTCATTCAGGGTTCCTATAATTCACCCCTCCACTTT. This encodes CASSLIQGSYNSPLHF.

This clonotype was observed a few times. The genes are TRBV6-6 and TRBJ2-3; D ambiguous. The germline gives CDR1 MNHNY, CDR2 SVGAGI (reference sequence). V lost 8 bases to trimming and J lost 0 bases, with 6 bases between them. The CDR3 extends over 12 amino acids. CDR3 region: CASGPSTDTQYF. Here the CDR3 DNA reads TGTGCCAGCGGGCCTAGCACAGATACGCAGTATTTT.

The J gene is TRBJ2-2, the V gene TRBV2; 7 bases fit TRBD1. Unmatched junction bases numbered 9, after V lost 10 bases and J lost 4 bases. Germline loops: CDR1 SNHLY, CDR2 FYNNEI. The CDR3 extends over 14 amino acids. CDR3 protein: CANTGTAATGELFF. Here the CDR3 DNA reads TGTGCCAACACTGGGACAGCAGCCACCGGGGAGCTGTTTTTT.

The CDR3 region has the DNA TGCGCCAGCAGCCAAGTCCAAGAGAGAGGCGAAAAACTGTTTTTT. Amino acid sequence: CASSQVQERGEKLFF. The chain combines TRBV4-1 with TRBJ1-4; D gene uncertain. Germline loops: CDR1 MGHRA, CDR2 YSYEKL. V dropped 1 base and J dropped 8 bases, with 14 bases sitting between them. The CDR3 contains 15 residues.

Worth noting for this clonotype: A much larger clone is a single base away; this may be a read error. The chain uses TRBV6-6 and TRBJ1-2; D call uncertain. In germline, CDR1 is MNHNY, CDR2 SVGAGI (reference sequence). The CDR3 runs to 16 residues. The CDR3 region is CANSYLSRDPNYGYTF. The CDR3 region has the DNA TGTGCCAACAGTTACCTTTCCAGAGATCCTAACTATGGCTACACCTTC.

The rearrangement links TRBV6-6 to TRBJ2-7, with unresolved D. Germline values: CDR1 MNHNY, CDR2 SVGAGI (reference sequence). This CDR3 has 16 residues. V lost 0 bases and J 3 bases, leaving 15 bases between the germline ends. This CDR3 is CASSYSAQRALYEQYF. CDR3 nucleotides: TGTGCCAGCAGTTACTCGGCCCAGAGAGCTCTCTACGAGCAGTACTTC.

The chain recombines TRBV27 with TRBJ2-3, with D perhaps TRBD2 (5 bases). V lost 0 bases and J 2 bases, leaving 15 bases between the germline ends. The CDR3 runs to 17 residues. The germline CDR1 and CDR2 sequences are MNHEY and SMNVEV (reference sequence). The CDR3 sequence: CASSLSVDWVHTDTQYF. The CDR3, as DNA: TGTGCCAGCAGTTTATCGGTGGACTGGGTGCACACAGATACGCAGTATTTT.

This chain uses TRBV7-9 with TRBJ2-1, with 8 positions matching TRBD1. The germline gives CDR1 SEHNR, CDR2 FQNEAQ (reference sequence). Trimming took 4 bases from V and 6 from J; bases not matched to a gene: 5. This CDR3 contains 14 residues. CDR3 sequence reads: CASSSTGVGNEQFF. The CDR3 nucleotides read TGTGCCAGCAGCTCGACAGGGGTCGGCAATGAGCAGTTCTTC.

This chain links TRBV5-1 with TRBJ2-1; 10 positions agree with TRBD2. Germline V gene sequence: CDR1 SGHRS, CDR2 YFSETQ. The CDR3 is 13 amino acids. V lost 2 bases and J lost 10; bases outside the gene matches: 3. The CDR3 DNA reads TGCGCCAGCAGCTTCGGGACTAGCGAGGAGCAGTTCTTC. It codes for CASSFGTSEEQFF. The whole variable domain, filled in from reference TRBV5-1 and TRBJ2-1, reads KAGVTQTPRYLIKTRGQQVTLSCSPISGHRSVSWYQQTPGQGLQFLFEYFSETQRNKGNFPGRFSGRQFSNSRSEMNVSTLELGDSALYLCASSFGTSEEQFFGPGTRLTVL.